These 17 T cell receptor beta chains were all obtained from the same sample, sequenced in a study of blood T cell repertoires in COVID-19. Data came from immunoSEQ multiplex PCR; TCRdb stores just in-frame clones and leaves some out. The table records a few hundred thousand clones, around 87% of them present only once. The sequenced sample consisted of peripheral blood. Source of these receptors: a woman aged 50 to 60 with acute or convalescent COVID-19.

This chain uses TRBV7-2 with TRBJ2-1, with D perhaps TRBD2 (6 bases). Germline V lookup: CDR1 SGHTA, CDR2 FQGNSA. V was shortened by 11 bases and J by 3 bases, with 14 bases between the two germline ends. The CDR3 contains 13 residues. The CDR3 nucleotides are TGTGCCGGAGGGCTAAACAGCTACAATGAGCAGTTCTTC. It yields the protein CAGGLNSYNEQFF.

The table lists this clone with a count of one. The chain is built from TRBV5-4 and TRBJ1-3, with D hard to call. CDR3 length: 14 amino acids. Germline assignment: CDR1 SGHNT and CDR2 YYREEE (reference sequence). The V gene lost 4 bases and the J gene lost 4 bases, with 12 bases spanning the gap. The CDR3 nucleotides read TGTGCCAGCAGCCCGGAGACGCAAGGAAACACCATATATTTT. The encoded protein is CASSPETQGNTIYF.

The chain joins TRBV11-2 to TRBJ1-1, with a weak D call TRBD1 (5 bases). V was clipped by 5 bases and J by 4 bases, with 17 bases between them. The CDR3 is made up of 15 amino acids. From germline, CDR1 is SGHAT and CDR2 FQNNGV. The CDR3 coding sequence is TGTGCCAGCAGCCTAAGGGGCAGGGCGGCCACTGAAGCTTTCTTT. Amino acid sequence: CASSLRGRAATEAFF.

The chain couples TRBV18 to TRBJ2-1; the match to TRBD2 covers 7 bases. The CDR3 is 15 residues long. The germline V gene has CDR1 KGHSH and CDR2 LQKENI. J gave up 0 bases and V 1 base, and 0 bases lay outside the gene matches. The CDR3 protein is CASSPRGGSYNEQFF. CDR3 bases: TGTGCCAGCTCACCACGGGGGGGCTCCTACAATGAGCAGTTCTTC.

V is TRBV29-1 and J is TRBJ1-5; D not certain. CDR1 is SQVTM and CDR2 is ANQGSEA in the germline V gene. The CDR3 length is 11 residues. Trimming left V 4 bases short and J 8 bases short, with 9 bases between. CDR3 residues: CSVVFAEPQHF. In DNA, the CDR3 is TGCAGCGTTGTATTCGCGGAGCCCCAGCATTTT. Using reference TRBV29-1 and TRBJ1-5 for the parts outside the CDR3, the full variable domain is SAVISQKPSRDICQRGTSLTIQCQVDSQVTMMFWYRQQPGQSLTLIATANQGSEATYESGFVIDKFPISRPNLTFSTLTVSNMSPEDSSIYLCSVVFAEPQHFGDGTRLSIL.

This clone was recorded only once. This chain connects TRBV5-4 to TRBJ1-1, with D perhaps matching TRBD1 (5 bases). The ends were cut back, 4 bases at V and 3 bases at J, with 13 bases in the middle. The length of the CDR3 is 14 residues. The germline CDR1 and CDR2 sequences are SGHNT and YYREEE (reference sequence). The CDR3 loop is CASSPTAQDTEAFF. In nucleotides, the CDR3 is TGTGCCAGCAGCCCAACTGCACAGGACACTGAAGCTTTCTTT.

V gene TRBV27 combines with J gene TRBJ1-6; D unclear. Germline CDR1 is MNHEY and CDR2 is SMNVEV (reference sequence). V lost 2 bases and J lost 7, with 12 bases in between. The CDR3 spans 15 residues. The CDR3 region is CASSLGIAPNSPLHF. For the CDR3, the DNA is TGTGCCAGCAGTTTAGGCATCGCTCCCAATTCACCCCTCCACTTT.

The chain couples TRBV11-2 to TRBJ2-2; no clear D gene. V dropped 1 base and J dropped 6 bases, with 6 bases sitting between them. Germline-derived CDR1 and CDR2 are SGHAT and FQNNGV. The CDR3 runs to 13 residues. CDR3 sequence reads: CASSLAAAGELFF. CDR3 nucleotides: TGTGCCAGCAGCTTAGCTGCAGCCGGGGAGCTGTTTTTT.

This clone was found once. This rearrangement joins TRBV6-2 or TRBV6-3 to TRBJ1-4; D is unclear. Germline CDR1 reads MNHEY; CDR2 reads SVGEGT. Trimming pared 2 bases from V and 8 bases from J, leaving 12 bases between. The CDR3 length is 14 residues. The CDR3 nucleotides are TGTGCCAGCAGTTACGGCGGGCCGGTGGAAAAACTGTTTTTT. Translation: CASSYGGPVEKLFF.

The chain is built from TRBV27 and TRBJ1-5, with TRBD1 matching 11 bases. Per germline, CDR1 MNHEY and CDR2 SMNVEV (reference sequence). V gave up 4 bases and J gave up 1 base; unmatched junction bases: 3. CDR3 size: 16 residues. CDR3 residues: CASSSGQGGSNQPQHF. The CDR3 DNA follows: TGTGCCAGCAGTTCGGGACAGGGGGGAAGCAATCAGCCCCAGCATTTT.

The chain recombines TRBV6-5 with TRBJ2-5; unclear D gene. V lost 5 bases, J lost 2 bases, and 9 bases lay in between. There are 13 residues in the CDR3. The germline V gene has CDR1 MNHEY and CDR2 SVGAGI. The chain's CDR3 is CASSPQIQETQYF. In nucleotides, the CDR3 is TGTGCCAGCAGTCCCCAGATACAAGAGACCCAGTACTTC.

The chain joins TRBV7-9 to TRBJ1-2, with D possibly TRBD1 on 5 matching bases. Looked up from germline, CDR1 is SEHNR and CDR2 is FQNEAQ (reference sequence). V dropped 3 bases and J dropped 7 bases, with 9 bases sitting between them. The CDR3 contains 12 residues. For the CDR3, the DNA is TGTGCCAGCAGCTTCCCCAGGGCTGGCTACACCTTC. It encodes CASSFPRAGYTF.

The rearrangement uses TRBV5-1 and TRBJ2-3, with D tentatively TRBD1 (7 bases). The CDR3 length is 16 residues. Trimming took off 4 bases at V and 2 bases at J, with 17 bases between the two ends. CDR1 SGHRS and CDR2 YFSETQ come from the germline V gene. CDR3 sequence: CASSRQGLQLTDTQYF. DNA for the CDR3: TGCGCCAGCAGCCGACAGGGACTCCAACTCACAGATACGCAGTATTTT.

The CDR3 sequence is CASSPPGGEAFF. For the CDR3, the DNA is TGTGCCAGCTCACCACCGGGAGGTGAAGCTTTCTTT. The chain recombines TRBV18 with TRBJ1-1, with D hard to call. The CDR3 consists of 12 residues. Trimming cost V 0 bases and J 7 bases, with 6 bases left between them. Germline loops: CDR1 KGHSH, CDR2 LQKENI. The full variable domain, with the rest looked up from reference TRBV18 and TRBJ1-1, is NAGVMQNPRHLVRRRGQEARLRCSPMKGHSHVYWYRQLPEEGLKFMVYLQKENIIDESGMPKERFSAEFPKEGPSILRIQQVVRGDSAAYFCASSPPGGEAFFGQGTRLTVV.

V usage is TRBV5-5 and J usage is TRBJ1-5; unclear D gene. The germline V gene has CDR1 SGHKS and CDR2 YYEKEE (reference sequence). V lost 0 bases to trimming and J lost 5 bases, with 12 bases between them. The CDR3 has 15 residues. The CDR3 reads CASSLDPPGDQPQHF. Written as DNA, the CDR3 is TGTGCCAGCAGCTTGGACCCACCCGGTGATCAGCCCCAGCATTTT.

Worth noting for this clone: This sample also contains other DNA sequences that code for the same CDR3. The chain couples TRBV5-1 to TRBJ2-1; 8 bases align to TRBD1. Germline V gives CDR1 SGHRS, CDR2 YFSETQ. Losses at the gene ends were 0 bases for V and 3 bases for J; bases not matched to a gene: 2. The CDR3 runs 15 residues. CDR3 protein: CASSLVGTGYNEQFF. CDR3 bases: TGCGCCAGCAGCTTGGTAGGGACAGGCTACAATGAGCAGTTCTTC.

The chain links TRBV3-1 (or the pseudogene TRBV3-2) to TRBJ1-1, with a weak D call TRBD1 (6 bases). The CDR3 has 12 amino acids. The germline CDR1 and CDR2 sequences are LGHDT and YNNKEL (reference sequence). V shed 5 bases and J shed 5 bases, with 9 bases lying between them. The CDR3 is CASSGGGTEAFF. CDR3 in DNA: TGTGCCAGCAGCGGGGGCGGGACTGAAGCTTTCTTT.